These 32 T cell receptor beta chains originate from one sample sequenced in a study of Ad26.COV2.S vaccination and SARS-CoV-2 variants. Using immunoSEQ multiplex PCR, the repertoire was profiled, and TCRdb retains in-frame clones only, with some absent. The data contain 150,000 to 200,000 clones, roughly 87% of them singletons. The specimen was peripheral blood, collected after recovery from COVID-19. The receptors derive from a human donor who had recovered from COVID-19.

The genes are TRBV18 and TRBJ2-3; D perhaps matches TRBD1 (6 bases). This CDR3 contains 13 residues. Trimming cost V 2 bases and J 3 bases, with 6 bases left between them. Germline CDR1 reads KGHSH; CDR2 reads LQKENI. The CDR3 region is CASSPRGTDTQYF. The CDR3 nucleotides read TGTGCCAGCTCACCAAGGGGGACAGATACGCAGTATTTT.

The chain combines TRBV7-2 with TRBJ2-2; D possibly corresponds to TRBD2 (5 bases). The CDR3 extends over 15 amino acids. The V gene's germline CDR1 is SGHTA and CDR2 FQGNSA. V lost 0 bases and J 6 bases, leaving 11 bases between the germline ends. In DNA, the CDR3 is TGTGCCAGCAGCTTAGCGGGAGCTCGGTCCGGGGAGCTGTTTTTT. This encodes CASSLAGARSGELFF.

The chain carries TRBV30 and TRBJ2-7, with D tentatively TRBD2 (5 bases). This CDR3 has 17 residues. Germline CDR1 and CDR2: GTSNPN and SVGIG (reference sequence). Trimming pared 0 bases from V and 2 bases from J, leaving 20 bases between. The CDR3 DNA sequence: TGTGCCTGGAGTGTGGTTCGGCTTTACGGAGGCACCTACGAGCAGTACTTC. The encoded protein is CAWSVVRLYGGTYEQYF.

This chain links TRBV6-5 with TRBJ1-6; the match to TRBD1 covers 8 bases. This CDR3 has 14 residues. J gave up 9 bases and V 6 bases, and 7 bases lay outside the gene matches. Looked up from germline, CDR1 is MNHEY and CDR2 is SVGAGI. The CDR3 DNA sequence: TGTGCCAGCAGCCCAGGGACAGGACGTTCACCCCTCCACTTT. This gives the protein CASSPGTGRSPLHF.

V is TRBV10-1 and J is TRBJ2-3, with 13 bases aligning to TRBD2. Germline V CDR1 and CDR2: WNHNN, SYGVQD (reference sequence). Trimming took 4 bases from V and 6 from J; bases not matched to a gene: 16. The CDR3 sequence is 19 residues long. The CDR3 spells CASSGGTGTSGEIRDTQYF. The CDR3 DNA reads as TGCGCCAGCAGTGGGGGTACCGGGACTAGCGGGGAGATTCGGGATACGCAGTATTTT.

The chain couples TRBV12-3 or TRBV12-4 to TRBJ1-1; D unclear. The CDR3 spans 11 residues. V was pared by 6 bases and J by 5 bases, with 7 bases between. In DNA, the CDR3 is TGTGCCAGCAGATCCAGAACTGAAGCTTTCTTT. Translating gives CASRSRTEAFF.

V usage is TRBV10-3 and J usage is TRBJ2-2; TRBD2 agrees at 10 bases. This CDR3 comprises 16 residues. With V trimmed by 5 bases and J by 1 base, 4 bases remained unmatched. Germline CDR1 is ENHRY and CDR2 is SYGVKD. CDR3 nucleotide sequence: TGTGCCATCAGTAATAGCGGGGGGCTGAACACCGGGGAGCTGTTTTTT. This codes for CAISNSGGLNTGELFF.

The gene calls are TRBV23-1 and TRBJ2-1, with 14 positions matching TRBD2. TRBV23-1 is sorted into the ORF group, with uncertain function. This CDR3 comprises 19 residues. The V gene end was trimmed by 6 bases and the J gene end by 6 bases; junction bases not matched to a gene: 16. CDR3 nucleotides: TGCGCCAGCAGGAGGAGATCCGGGACTAGCGGGAGATGGGCCAATGAGCAGTTCTTC. Translating gives CASRRRSGTSGRWANEQFF.

The chain recombines TRBV6-5 with TRBJ2-5; 10 bases are a match to TRBD1. Germline V gene data show CDR1 as MNHEY and CDR2 as SVGAGI. V lost 10 bases and J lost 6; bases outside the gene matches: 8. CDR3 length equals 13 residues. CDR3 sequence reads: CATGGTGAKTQYF. Here the CDR3 DNA reads TGTGCCACCGGGGGGACAGGGGCGAAGACCCAGTACTTC.

This rearrangement joins TRBV27 to TRBJ2-3, with 7 bases identical to TRBD2. The CDR3 extends over 14 amino acids. Germline V lookup: CDR1 MNHEY, CDR2 SMNVEV (reference sequence). Trimming removed 8 bases from V and 1 base from J; junction bases left unmatched: 6. CDR3 loop: CASRGLGGTDTQYF. The CDR3 DNA reads TGTGCCAGCCGAGGACTAGGAGGCACAGATACGCAGTATTTT.

The rearrangement uses TRBV18 and TRBJ1-1; D unresolved. Trimming removed 3 bases from V and 4 bases from J, with 12 bases in between. Looked up from germline, CDR1 is KGHSH and CDR2 is LQKENI. The length of the CDR3 is 14 residues. CDR3 DNA sequence: TGTGCCAGCTCACCTTCAAGGGATGGCACTGAAGCTTTCTTT. It specifies CASSPSRDGTEAFF.

V and J are TRBV7-9 and TRBJ1-5; tentatively, D is TRBD1 (5 bases). Germline CDR1 SEHNR, CDR2 FQNEAQ (reference sequence). The CDR3 is 13 amino acids. Deletions cut 8 bases from V and 2 bases from J, with 10 bases between. Here the CDR3 DNA reads TGTGCCAGCGCCCAGGGTGGCAATCAGCCCCAGCATTTT. Protein sequence: CASAQGGNQPQHF.

V and J are TRBV14 and TRBJ1-1; D not certain. The V gene lost 5 bases and the J gene lost 11 bases, with 18 bases spanning the gap. CDR3 length equals 13 residues. Germline values: CDR1 SGHDN, CDR2 FVKESK. CDR3 sequence: CASSNGISGRAFF. The CDR3 DNA reads as TGTGCCAGCAGCAATGGAATTTCGGGCAGGGCTTTCTTT. Using reference TRBV14 and TRBJ1-1 for the parts outside the CDR3, the full variable domain is EAGVTQFPSHSVIEKGQTVTLRCDPISGHDNLYWYRRVMGKEIKFLLHFVKESKQDESGMPNNRFLAERTGGTYSTLKVQPAELEDSGVYFCASSNGISGRAFFGQGTRLTVV.

This chain uses TRBV7-8 with TRBJ2-7; 7 nucleotides line up with TRBD1. The J segment lost 3 bases and the V segment lost 6 bases, leaving 8 bases of the junction unmatched. CDR1 is SGHVS and CDR2 is FQNEAQ in the germline V gene. The CDR3 loop spans 14 amino acids. CDR3 coding DNA: TGTGCCAGCAGTAAGACAGGGCTTAACTACGAGCAGTACTTC. It codes for CASSKTGLNYEQYF.

J is TRBJ2-1 and V is TRBV11-3; D possibly uses TRBD1 or TRBD2 (5 bases each). V lost 1 base and J 7 bases, leaving 8 bases between the germline ends. The CDR3 consists of 13 residues. CDR1 is SGHNT, CDR2 YENEEA, per germline. The CDR3 spells CASSLVGGNEQFF. The CDR3 nucleotides read TGTGCCAGCAGCTTAGTTGGGGGAAATGAGCAGTTCTTC.

The chain links TRBV7-6 to TRBJ2-1; D is unresolved. CDR1 and CDR2 (germline): SGHVS, FNYEAQ. The CDR3 extends over 15 amino acids. Trimming cost V 5 bases and J 0 bases, with 11 bases left between them. In DNA, the CDR3 is TGTGCCAGCAGCCCAAGTTTCAGCTCCTACAATGAGCAGTTCTTC. Amino acids: CASSPSFSSYNEQFF.

The rearrangement joins TRBV5-1 to TRBJ2-1, with a tentative D call TRBD2 (7 bases). V was pared by 3 bases and J by 4 bases, with 14 bases between. The CDR3 has 15 amino acids. Germline V lookup: CDR1 SGHRS, CDR2 YFSETQ. CDR3 in DNA: TGCGCCAGCAGCTGGGGGGGCATGATATACAATGAGCAGTTCTTC. Amino acids: CASSWGGMIYNEQFF.

The rearrangement uses TRBV15 and TRBJ1-1; D is undetermined. Between the trimmed V and J ends, which lost 5 bases and 0 bases, there was a span of 10 bases. Germline V gene lookup returns CDR1 LNHNV and CDR2 YYDKDF (reference sequence). The CDR3 covers 14 residues. The CDR3 loop is CATSAGLMNTEAFF. The CDR3 nucleotides are TGTGCCACCAGCGCAGGACTCATGAACACTGAAGCTTTCTTT.

This clone was counted a single time. The chain recombines TRBV5-1 with TRBJ2-3; D uncertain. Trimming removed 1 base at V and 5 bases at J, with 8 bases between. The CDR3 loop spans 13 amino acids. Germline CDR1 is SGHRS and CDR2 is YFSETQ. DNA for the CDR3: TGCGCCAGCAGCTTGAAGTGGGGAGATACGCAGTATTTT. This encodes CASSLKWGDTQYF. The complete variable domain, with remaining parts taken from reference TRBV5-1 and TRBJ2-3, reads KAGVTQTPRYLIKTRGQQVTLSCSPISGHRSVSWYQQTPGQGLQFLFEYFSETQRNKGNFPGRFSGRQFSNSRSEMNVSTLELGDSALYLCASSLKWGDTQYFGPGTRLTVL.

The chain employs TRBV30 and TRBJ1-2; D gene unclear. CDR3 length equals 12 residues. CDR1 and CDR2 from the germline V gene are GTSNPN and SVGIG (reference sequence). Between the trimmed V and J ends, which lost 4 bases and 7 bases, there was a span of 13 bases. The CDR3: CAWTGVRLGYTF. CDR3 bases: TGTGCCTGGACCGGAGTCCGGCTTGGCTACACCTTC.

The chain employs TRBV4-1 and TRBJ2-2; 10 bases align to TRBD1. The CDR3 sequence is 16 residues long. With 2 bases clipped from V and 7 bases from J, the junction kept 7 bases outside the gene matches. Germline CDR1 and CDR2: MGHRA and YSYEKL. The CDR3 loop is CASSQPDRGRGGELFF. The CDR3 coding sequence is TGCGCCAGCAGCCAACCCGACAGGGGGCGAGGCGGGGAGCTGTTTTTT.

The chain has TRBV5-1 and TRBJ2-6, with D uncertain. The CDR3 is 17 residues long. V was trimmed by 4 bases and J by 0 bases, leaving 14 bases between them. Germline loops: CDR1 SGHRS, CDR2 YFSETQ. The CDR3 region has the DNA TGCGCCAGCAGCATGAGTGGGGTCCTCTCTGGGGCCAACGTCCTGACTTTC. Translating gives CASSMSGVLSGANVLTF.

The rearrangement uses TRBV10-3 and TRBJ2-7; D perhaps matches TRBD1 (5 bases). Trimming removed 4 bases from V and 3 bases from J, with 16 bases in between. This CDR3 has 15 residues. Germline values: CDR1 ENHRY, CDR2 SYGVKD. The CDR3 sequence: CAISGRRGGIYEQYF. The CDR3 nucleotides read TGTGCCATCAGTGGCAGAAGGGGTGGGATCTACGAGCAGTACTTC.

This chain uses TRBV18 with TRBJ1-1, with TRBD1 matching over 7 bases. This CDR3 has 14 amino acids. Germline assignment: CDR1 KGHSH and CDR2 LQKENI. Trimming cost V 2 bases and J 4 bases; bases outside gene matches: 4. Here the CDR3 reads CASSPNDRATEAFF. For the CDR3, the DNA is TGTGCCAGCTCACCAAATGACAGGGCCACTGAAGCTTTCTTT.

The rearrangement links TRBV19 to TRBJ2-4, with TRBD1 as a possible D gene (5 bases). Germline V CDR1 and CDR2: LNHDA, SQIVND (reference sequence). The CDR3 length is 15 residues. Trimming cost V 4 bases and J 2 bases, with 12 bases left between them. The CDR3 nucleotides read TGTGCCAGTAGTAGCCCAGGGCGTTCCAAAAACATTCAGTACTTC. Its translation is CASSSPGRSKNIQYF. Full variable domain (missing parts from reference TRBV19 and TRBJ2-4): DGGITQSPKYLFRKEGQNVTLSCEQNLNHDAMYWYRQDPGQGLRLIYYSQIVNDFQKGDIAEGYSVSREKKESFPLTVTSAQKNPTAFYLCASSSPGRSKNIQYFGAGTRLSVL.

The chain combines TRBV28 with TRBJ1-1, with 8 bases that match TRBD1. The length of the CDR3 is 17 residues. The J segment lost 3 bases and the V segment lost 7 bases, leaving 16 bases of the junction unmatched. The V gene's germline CDR1 is MDHEN and CDR2 SYDVKM. The CDR3 region is CASTSGQGAVGDTEAFF. CDR3 sequence (DNA): TGTGCCAGCACTTCAGGGCAGGGGGCAGTAGGGGACACTGAAGCTTTCTTT.

In this sample, this clone turned up a few times. The J gene is TRBJ1-6, the V gene TRBV10-3; the D is unclear. Germline CDR1 reads ENHRY; CDR2 reads SYGVKD. The CDR3 totals 12 residues. The V end lost 0 bases, the J end lost 14 bases, and 8 bases lay between the germline ends. The CDR3 reads CAISESSFALHF. CDR3 DNA sequence: TGTGCCATCAGTGAGTCGTCCTTCGCCCTCCACTTT.

The chain is built from TRBV19 and TRBJ2-7, with D perhaps matching TRBD1 or TRBD2 (5 bases each). The V end lost 9 bases, the J end lost 1 base, and 10 bases lay between the germline ends. CDR1 and CDR2 (germline): LNHDA, SQIVND (reference sequence). The CDR3 loop spans 12 amino acids. CDR3: CASGTSSYEQYF. For the CDR3, the DNA is TGTGCCAGCGGGACGTCGTCCTACGAGCAGTACTTC.

The chain couples TRBV7-2 to TRBJ1-1; D perhaps matches TRBD1 (5 bases). CDR3 size: 14 residues. Deletions cut 3 bases from V and 1 base from J, with 9 bases between. Germline V gene data show CDR1 as SGHTA and CDR2 as FQGNSA. The CDR3 DNA is TGTGCCAGCAGCTTTGCGACAGCGAACACTGAAGCTTTCTTT. Its translation is CASSFATANTEAFF.

The V gene is TRBV2, the J gene TRBJ2-7; D call uncertain. CDR1 is SNHLY, CDR2 FYNNEI, per germline. V lost 5 bases and J 3 bases, leaving 17 bases between the germline ends. The length of the CDR3 is 15 residues. Here the CDR3 DNA reads TGTGCCAGCAGTCCCTCTACGGCGCGAGGCTACGAGCAGTACTTC. Its protein product is CASSPSTARGYEQYF.

V is TRBV18 and J is TRBJ1-1, with D hard to call. V dropped 4 bases and J dropped 5 bases, with 5 bases sitting between them. The germline gives CDR1 KGHSH, CDR2 LQKENI. The CDR3 has 11 residues. The CDR3 protein is CASSQGTEAFF. CDR3 sequence (DNA): TGTGCCAGCTCACAGGGTACTGAAGCTTTCTTT.

This sequence joins TRBV11-2 and TRBJ2-7; weak D call: TRBD1 (5 bases). Trimming took 1 base from V and 0 from J, leaving 10 bases between them. CDR3 length: 15 amino acids. Germline CDR1 SGHAT, CDR2 FQNNGV. CDR3 sequence reads: CASSLGAGSSYEQYF. The CDR3 coding sequence is TGTGCCAGCAGCTTAGGGGCAGGGTCCTCCTACGAGCAGTACTTC.